This T cell receptor (beta chain) emerged from a study of CD4 T cells in relation to SARS-CoV-2 and coronaviruses. Study in general: Controls used an HIV-1 Nef peptide pool or no peptide. Whole-study findings and limits: Crossreactivity was assessed only for spike protein, not other viral proteins.

Unexposed donor CD4+ T cells date from about 2011-2019, before the COVID-19 pandemic. CD4+ T cells were isolated from the cells after nine to eleven days of culture. Cells permitting, SARS-CoV-2 S/N and four cold-coronavirus spikes were tested on unexposed-donor CD4+ T cells. Cultures held a few million PBMCs per well with 8.5 to 10 IU/ml IL-2. CDR3 length: 12 amino acids. Germline V CDR1 and CDR2: SGDLS, YYNGEE. The V and J ends lost 0 bases and 5 bases respectively, with 5 bases between them. TCRdb's table, derived via immunoSEQ multiplex PCR, lists solely in-frame clones and lacks some. The sample has 20,000 to 25,000 clones; 78% are singletons. As regards this clone: Its target is not known.

Sequenced input: CD4+ T cells from PBMCs, cultured in vitro. The sequence was obtained from a human donor in good health. The V and J genes are TRBV9 and TRBJ1-2; D gene uncertain. The CDR3 nucleotides are TGTGCCAGCAGCGTAGAAGGGTATGGCTACACCTTC. It specifies CASSVEGYGYTF. Drawing the rest from reference TRBV9 and TRBJ1-2, the complete variable domain is DSGVTQTPKHLITATGQRVTLRCSPRSGDLSVYWYQQSLDQGLQFLIQYYNGEERAKGNILERFSAQQFPDLHSELNLSSLELGDSALYFCASSVEGYGYTFGSGTRLTVV.